The 8 T cell receptor beta chains below come from one sample, sequenced in a study of identical twins (dated by TCRdb to about 2016). Libraries were constructed by 5' RACE. Instrument on record: Illumina HiSeq 2000. TCRdb ran its own pipeline on the public reads, namely fastp trimming at Q25 and MiXCR clone calling, and kept in-frame beta chains. Entries that share a CDR3 protein sequence are merged under the most common genes and DNA. The sample contains around 340,000 distinct CDR3 sequences, approximately 10% of them found a single time. The top ten clonotypes cover roughly 8.7% of the sample. The sample comprised naive T cells sorted from blood. The cell subset or site label of this sample denotes: cells isolated with a human naive T-cell isolation kit. These receptors all come from a woman in her forties or fifties in good health.

This clonotype has just a few counts. The chain employs TRBV2 and TRBJ2-4; D call uncertain. V lost 2 bases to trimming and J lost 0 bases, with 11 bases between them. CDR3 size: 16 residues. CDR1 and CDR2 from the germline V gene are SNHLY and FYNNEI. The CDR3 nucleotides read TGTGCCAGCAGTGAACATGGCGGCTTAGCCAAAAACATTCAGTACTTC. Protein product: CASSEHGGLAKNIQYF.

The genes are TRBV20-1 and TRBJ1-6; unclear D gene. Trimming cost V 2 bases and J 6 bases, with 8 bases left between them. Germline V gene lookup returns CDR1 DFQATT and CDR2 SNEGSKA (reference sequence). The CDR3 loop spans 13 amino acids. CDR3 protein: CSARPGINSPLHF. The CDR3 DNA sequence: TGCAGTGCTAGACCCGGGATTAATTCACCCCTCCACTTT.

The sample holds a few counts of this clonotype. J is TRBJ2-7 and V is TRBV12-3 or TRBV12-4; the D gene is possibly TRBD2 (6 bases). V lost 3 bases and J lost 3, with 15 bases in between. CDR3 length: 15 residues. CDR3 in amino acids: CASSLSGGMFYEQYF. The CDR3 DNA sequence: TGTGCCAGCAGTTTGAGCGGCGGGATGTTCTACGAGCAGTACTTC.

The chain combines TRBV20-1 with TRBJ2-2, with D possibly being TRBD2 (5 bases). Trimming took off 4 bases at V and 5 bases at J, with 11 bases between the two ends. The CDR3 is 13 residues long. Germline V gene sequence: CDR1 DFQATT, CDR2 SNEGSKA (reference sequence). DNA of the CDR3: TGCAGTGCTACCTATCGGGATACCGGGGAGCTGTTTTTT. Its protein product is CSATYRDTGELFF.

CDR3 in amino acids: CASSLVAGGPANEQFF. The CDR3 DNA is TGCGCCAGCAGCTTGGTAGCGGGAGGGCCGGCTAATGAGCAGTTCTTC. The chain carries TRBV5-1 and TRBJ2-1, with 11 bases that match TRBD2. This CDR3 region has 16 residues. In germline, CDR1 is SGHRS, CDR2 YFSETQ. Germline trimming cut 0 bases from V and 7 bases from J; bases unmatched to any gene: 6.

This clonotype was found a few times. The chain carries TRBV4-1 and TRBJ2-6; D call uncertain. Germline CDR1 reads MGHRA; CDR2 reads YSYEKL. CDR3 length: 15 amino acids. Trimming removed 2 bases from V and 0 bases from J, with 5 bases in between. CDR3 sequence reads: CASSQPISGANVLTF. CDR3 in DNA: TGCGCCAGCAGCCAACCCATCTCTGGGGCCAACGTCCTGACTTTC.

This clonotype was seen a handful of times. The chain is built from TRBV12-3 or TRBV12-4 and TRBJ2-5, with D uncertain. This CDR3 has 12 residues. Deletions cut 7 bases from V and 5 bases from J, with 11 bases between. In nucleotides, the CDR3 is TGTGCCAGCACCGCCTACGGGGAGACCCAGTACTTC. This sequence encodes CASTAYGETQYF.

This clonotype was detected only a few times. The chain employs TRBV5-1 and TRBJ2-3; 9 bases match TRBD1. This CDR3 has 13 amino acids. Unmatched junction bases numbered 4, after V lost 7 bases and J lost 4 bases. Germline values: CDR1 SGHRS, CDR2 YFSETQ. CDR3 region: CASGHRGPDTQYF. The CDR3 nucleotides are TGCGCCAGCGGACACAGGGGGCCAGATACGCAGTATTTT.